One T cell receptor (beta chain) is described in this entry. Its matching antigen is unknown. The entry originates in a study of cytomegalovirus exposure and HLA in healthy donors. Notes on the study in general: It was taken for granted in presence/absence analyses that sequencing depth across donors was roughly uniform. Per a later analysis, HLA-associated TCR beta chains showed more clonal expansion than other, equally common TCR beta chains. The authors listed 180 or so TCR beta chains as cytomegalovirus-associated. Segments of the TCR beta V type were, in most cases, productive about 87% or about 30% of the time in an earlier analysis.

The PCR employed 60 Vbeta primers together with 13 Jbeta primers. Sequencing was performed with immunoSEQ multiplex PCR; in TCRdb, only in-frame clones are kept and a portion is missing. Among 150,000 to 200,000 clones listed, around 80% were seen once. Germline V gene lookup returns CDR1 SGDLS and CDR2 YYNGEE. This CDR3 is built from 15 residues. V was pared by 0 bases and J by 6 bases, with 6 bases of the junction left unmatched. The TCR comes from a young man in good health and CMV-seronegative. The rearrangement uses TRBV9 and TRBJ2-1, with TRBD1 identical over 7 bases. The specimen was PBMCs. The CDR3 DNA reads as TGTGCCAGCAGCGTAGTGGGGACAGTCCTCAATGAGCAGTTCTTC. Its translation is CASSVVGTVLNEQFF.